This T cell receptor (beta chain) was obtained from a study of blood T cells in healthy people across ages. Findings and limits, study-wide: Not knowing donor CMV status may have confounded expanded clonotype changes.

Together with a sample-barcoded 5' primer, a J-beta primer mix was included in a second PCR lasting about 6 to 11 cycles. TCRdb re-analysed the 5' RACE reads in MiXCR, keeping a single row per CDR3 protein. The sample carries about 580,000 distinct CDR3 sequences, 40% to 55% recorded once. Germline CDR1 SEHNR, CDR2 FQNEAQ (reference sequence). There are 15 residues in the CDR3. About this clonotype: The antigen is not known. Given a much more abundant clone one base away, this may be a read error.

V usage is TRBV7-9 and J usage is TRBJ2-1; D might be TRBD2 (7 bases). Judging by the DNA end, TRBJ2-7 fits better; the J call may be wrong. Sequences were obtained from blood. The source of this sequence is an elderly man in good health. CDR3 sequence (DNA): TGTGCCAGCAGCTTAAGGGGGGGGACTTACAATGAGCAGTACTTC. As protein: CASSLRGGTYNEQYF.